A single sample gave rise to the 24 T cell receptor beta chains below, sequenced in a study of blood T cells in healthy people across ages (dated by TCRdb to between 2015 and 2016). Libraries were built with 5' RACE. The sample was run on an Illumina HiSeq 2500. A second PCR of roughly 7 to 12 cycles was run with a J-beta primer mix and a sample-barcoded 5' primer. Through fastp at Q25 and MiXCR, TCRdb rebuilt clones from the public reads, retaining in-frame beta chains. Each CDR3 protein gets just one entry, which takes the most common genes and DNA from the rows behind it. The sample records hundreds of thousands of distinct CDR3 sequences, more than 45% of which are singletons. Of the sample, approximately 21% falls within the top ten clones. The specimen was blood. Receptors originate from a man aged 25-45 years in good health.

This clonotype was counted between two and nine times. The genes are TRBV29-1 and TRBJ2-5; TRBD2 agrees at 7 bases. In germline, CDR1 is SQVTM, CDR2 ANQGSEA. The CDR3 is 13 amino acids. The ends lost 6 bases at V and 0 bases at J; junction bases unmatched: 4. The CDR3 sequence is CSVAGLYQETQYF. As DNA, the CDR3 is TGCAGCGTAGCGGGGTTGTACCAAGAGACCCAGTACTTC.

CDR3 in DNA: TGTGCCTGGAGTAGGGGACAGGGAACTCAAGAGACCCAGTACTTC. Translation: CAWSRGQGTQETQYF. The V gene is TRBV30, the J gene TRBJ2-5; 9 bases agree with TRBD1. CDR1 is GTSNPN, CDR2 SVGIG, per germline (reference sequence). This CDR3 contains 15 residues. J lost 2 bases, V lost 2 bases, and 6 bases had no gene match.

The chain carries TRBV3-1 and TRBJ2-4; D is unresolved. TRBJ2-7 matches the DNA end more closely, so the J call is doubtful. The CDR3 contains 12 residues. The germline V gene encodes CDR1 LGHDT and CDR2 YNNKEL (reference sequence). As DNA, the CDR3 is TGTGCCAGCAGCCAAGTTGAGGACGAGCAGTACTTC. It encodes CASSQVEDEQYF.

The chain uses TRBV12-3 or TRBV12-4 and TRBJ2-5; 9 positions agree with TRBD1. The J call may be faulty, since TRBJ2-7 better matches the DNA end. The CDR3 sequence is 16 residues long. The CDR3 region has the DNA TGTGCCAGCAGTTTTACTTCAGGGACAGGGCCTGACGAGCAGTACTTC. This sequence encodes CASSFTSGTGPDEQYF.

In this sample, this clonotype turned up a few times. The chain uses TRBV6-6 and TRBJ1-2; D call uncertain. Germline values: CDR1 MNHNY, CDR2 SVGAGI (reference sequence). The CDR3 runs 11 residues. Trimming stripped 7 bases from V and 5 bases from J, with 8 bases between. The CDR3 is CASKENYGYTF. In DNA form, the CDR3 reads TGTGCCAGCAAAGAGAATTATGGCTACACCTTC.

The rearrangement joins TRBV7-2 to TRBJ2-7; TRBD1 is a possible D gene (5 bases). The CDR3 sequence is 13 residues long. V was clipped by 1 base and J by 6 bases, with 10 bases between them. Germline V CDR1 and CDR2: SGHTA, FQGNSA. The CDR3 reads CASSLDIRGEQYF. The CDR3 nucleotides read TGTGCCAGCAGCTTAGATATAAGGGGCGAGCAGTACTTC.

This clonotype has only one observation. V is TRBV12-3 or TRBV12-4 and J is TRBJ2-7; D call uncertain. Trimming stripped 5 bases from V and 2 bases from J, with 7 bases between. This CDR3 contains 12 residues. CDR3 sequence: CASSGAAYEQYF. In nucleotides, the CDR3 is TGTGCCAGCAGTGGCGCAGCCTACGAGCAGTACTTC.

The chain uses TRBV20-1 and TRBJ2-3; no definite D call. Trimming removed 5 bases from V and 2 bases from J, with 17 bases in between. Germline V gene data show CDR1 as DFQATT and CDR2 as SNEGSKA (reference sequence). CDR3 length: 15 amino acids. The CDR3 DNA sequence: TGCAGTGCTGCCTTGATGGGTTCAAACACAGATACGCAGTATTTT. The encoded protein is CSAALMGSNTDTQYF.

The V and J genes are TRBV29-1 and TRBJ2-3; TRBD2 matches at 7 bases. Losses at the gene ends were 0 bases for V and 0 bases for J; bases not matched to a gene: 9. Per germline, CDR1 SQVTM and CDR2 ANQGSEA. The CDR3 spans 17 residues. The CDR3 sequence: CSVEDLGGTGSTDTQYF. The CDR3 DNA reads TGCAGCGTTGAAGATCTCGGGGGGACGGGTAGCACAGATACGCAGTATTTT.

This clonotype was recorded only once. This sequence joins TRBV18 and TRBJ1-4, with D maybe TRBD1 (5 bases). The CDR3 runs 14 residues. Germline V lookup: CDR1 KGHSH, CDR2 LQKENI. Trimming removed 6 bases from V and 8 bases from J, with 16 bases in between. CDR3 sequence reads: CASSPTVRLEKLFF. The CDR3 DNA reads TGTGCCAGCTCCCCGACAGTCCGACTCGAAAAACTGTTTTTT.

A few counts support this clonotype. The chain combines TRBV25-1 with TRBJ2-7, with D maybe TRBD2 (5 bases). Germline V gene lookup returns CDR1 MGHDK and CDR2 SYGVNS. The CDR3 covers 13 residues. V was shortened by 2 bases and J by 2 bases, with 7 bases between the two germline ends. The CDR3: CASSERGPYEQYF. As DNA, the CDR3 is TGTGCCAGCAGTGAACGGGGTCCCTACGAGCAGTACTTC.

The chain employs TRBV29-1 and TRBJ2-2; D is unresolved. CDR3 length equals 14 residues. The germline gives CDR1 SQVTM, CDR2 ANQGSEA. Trimming pared 7 bases from V and 7 bases from J, leaving 19 bases between. The CDR3 here is CSGTWGGADGELFF. The CDR3 DNA reads TGCAGCGGAACATGGGGTGGAGCCGACGGGGAGCTGTTTTTT.

The rearrangement uses TRBV5-1 and TRBJ1-1; unclear D gene. The CDR3 has 15 residues. The V end lost 5 bases, the J end lost 1 base, and 15 bases lay between the germline ends. The germline gives CDR1 SGHRS, CDR2 YFSETQ. The CDR3 sequence: CASRLTTNQNTEAFF. CDR3 nucleotides: TGCGCCAGCAGGCTTACCACGAACCAGAACACTGAAGCTTTCTTT.

In DNA form, the CDR3 reads TGCAGTGCTAGACTGAGCGGGGGGCCAGATACGCAGTATTTT. This sequence encodes CSARLSGGPDTQYF. The V call is TRBV20-1, the J call TRBJ2-3, with TRBD2 matching 9 bases. Germline lookup yields CDR1 DFQATT and CDR2 SNEGSKA (reference sequence). The CDR3 is 14 residues long. Germline trimming cut 2 bases from V and 4 bases from J; bases unmatched to any gene: 4.

The chain uses TRBV6-6 and TRBJ2-3; 8 bases align to TRBD1. V was clipped by 4 bases and J by 6 bases; unmatched bases: 12. The CDR3 loop spans 16 amino acids. The germline V gene has CDR1 MNHNY and CDR2 SVGAGI (reference sequence). The CDR3 bases are TGTGCCAGCAGTTCAAAAGACAGGGGTCCTGGGGATACGCAGTATTTT. This translates into CASSSKDRGPGDTQYF.

This clonotype was detected a few times. The CDR3 DNA is TGTGCCAGTTCTTGGGCAGGGGTCCAAGAGACCCAGTACTTC. It specifies CASSWAGVQETQYF. This chain uses TRBV2 with TRBJ2-5, with D perhaps matching TRBD1 (6 bases). Looked up from germline, CDR1 is SNHLY and CDR2 is FYNNEI. V was trimmed by 9 bases and J by 1 base, leaving 15 bases between them. This CDR3 region has 14 residues.

This clonotype was detected only once. This chain joins TRBV6-6 and TRBJ2-3, with 12 bases that match TRBD2. This CDR3 spans 16 amino acids. Germline V CDR1 and CDR2: MNHNY, SVGAGI (reference sequence). Trimming at V came to 6 bases and at J to 3 bases, leaving 7 bases not matched to a gene. CDR3 amino acids: CASSPLAGGGTDTQYF. In nucleotides, the CDR3 is TGTGCCAGCAGCCCCCTAGCGGGGGGGGGGACAGATACGCAGTATTTT.

J is TRBJ2-5 and V is TRBV20-1; 11 bases agree with TRBD2. Germline V gene data show CDR1 as DFQATT and CDR2 as SNEGSKA (reference sequence). The CDR3 loop spans 15 amino acids. V lost 5 bases to trimming and J lost 1 base; unmatched junction nucleotides: 6. As DNA, the CDR3 is TGCAGTGCTCCCGGACTAGCGGGTTTCCAAGAGACCCAGTACTTC. Amino acid sequence: CSAPGLAGFQETQYF.

The chain recombines TRBV30 with TRBJ2-7; D uncertain. With 0 bases removed from V and 7 bases from J, the gap between germline ends came to 7 bases. Germline V gives CDR1 GTSNPN, CDR2 SVGIG (reference sequence). CDR3 length: 11 amino acids. The CDR3 loop is CAWSVPGEQYF. The CDR3 bases are TGTGCCTGGAGTGTCCCAGGAGAGCAGTACTTC.

In this sample, this clonotype turned up a few times. This chain uses TRBV27 with TRBJ2-7, with D possibly being TRBD2 (6 bases). CDR3 length: 14 residues. Per the germline V gene, CDR1 is MNHEY and CDR2 is SMNVEV (reference sequence). Trimming took 6 bases from V and 4 from J, leaving 16 bases between them. The chain's CDR3 is CASSTGTSIYEQYF. The CDR3 DNA follows: TGTGCCAGCAGCACCGGGACTTCCATATACGAGCAGTACTTC.

This chain connects TRBV7-2 to TRBJ2-1, with TRBD1 matching over 7 bases. CDR1 and CDR2 (germline): SGHTA, FQGNSA. This CDR3 is built from 14 residues. Losses at the gene ends were 4 bases for V and 7 bases for J; bases not matched to a gene: 7. CDR3 amino acids: CASSSPLQGNEQFF. Written as DNA, the CDR3 is TGTGCCAGCAGCTCCCCACTACAGGGGAATGAGCAGTTCTTC.

The chain has TRBV14 and TRBJ2-1; the D is unclear. CDR1 and CDR2 from the germline V gene are SGHDN and FVKESK. V was clipped by 4 bases and J by 1 base, with 8 bases between them. CDR3 length: 14 amino acids. CDR3 nucleotides: TGTGCCAGCAGCCCGGCTCGGTCCTACAATGAGCAGTTCTTC. Its protein is CASSPARSYNEQFF.

This clonotype was recorded a few times. V gene TRBV4-2 combines with J gene TRBJ2-5; D unresolved. The V and J ends lost 0 bases and 11 bases respectively, with 19 bases between them. The CDR3 runs 15 residues. Per germline, CDR1 LGHNA and CDR2 YNFKEQ. The CDR3 bases are TGTGCCAGCAGCCAAGAGGATAGCTCGTCACATGAGCAGTACTTC. Protein product: CASSQEDSSSHEQYF.

The chain uses TRBV11-1 and TRBJ2-1, with TRBD2 matching 13 bases. In germline, CDR1 is SGHAT, CDR2 FQDESV (reference sequence). The CDR3 is 21 amino acids. V lost 1 base, J lost 0 bases, and 12 bases stayed unmatched. The CDR3 loop reads CASSLVGTSGTTLTSYNEQFF. DNA for the CDR3: TGTGCCAGCAGCTTAGTGGGGACTAGCGGGACCACCTTAACCTCCTACAATGAGCAGTTCTTC.